Following are 29 T cell receptor beta chains from one sample sequenced in a study of human T cells and chemical hapten exposure. Each CDR3 protein gets one entry after TCRdb re-called the RACE reads with MiXCR. The data contain some 94,000 distinct CDR3 sequences, around an eighth of them singletons. The time point is: patch test 1, 2 weeks after DPC sensitization. Treatment given: therapeutic diphenylcyclopropenone sensitization with weekly scalp DPC. The material was whole blood, obtained in connection with sensitization to the hapten diphenylcyclopropenone (DPC). These receptors were collected from a woman in her forties with alopecia areata. Some clones in this sample may be carry-over from other donors' samples.

This clonotype was seen more than once but under ten times. The rearrangement uses TRBV12-3 or TRBV12-4 and TRBJ2-2; TRBD2 matches at 7 bases. The V gene end was trimmed by 1 base and the J gene end by 1 base; junction bases not matched to a gene: 3. CDR3 length: 16 residues. CDR3 protein: CASSLVGGRNTGELFF. CDR3 DNA: TGTGCCAGCAGTTTAGTTGGCGGGAGGAACACCGGGGAGCTGTTTTTT.

This clonotype occurred many times. J is TRBJ1-6 and V is TRBV13; D is undetermined. Trimming pared 10 bases from V and 7 bases from J, leaving 20 bases between. The CDR3 extends over 15 amino acids. Germline V gene data show CDR1 as PRHDT and CDR2 as FYEKMQ (reference sequence). DNA of the CDR3: TGTGCCAACCCTCCGCAAAGGGCAAACAATTCACCCCTCCACTTT. Protein sequence: CANPPQRANNSPLHF.

This clonotype was observed many times. The V and J genes are TRBV11-2 and TRBJ2-7, with D unclear. CDR3 length: 12 amino acids. Germline V gene lookup returns CDR1 SGHAT and CDR2 FQNNGV. V lost 1 base to trimming and J lost 6 bases, with 7 bases between them. The CDR3 nucleotides read TGTGCCAGCAGCTTAGTATGGTCCGAGCAGTACTTC. Translated, it gives CASSLVWSEQYF.

The sample holds a few counts of this clonotype. V and J are TRBV6-2 or TRBV6-3 and TRBJ2-7; weak D call: TRBD2 (6 bases). Trimming pared 3 bases from V and 0 bases from J, leaving 9 bases between. CDR3 length: 14 amino acids. CDR1 and CDR2 from the germline V gene are MNHEY and SVGEGT. As DNA, the CDR3 is TGTGCCAGCAGTTATACCGGGAGCTCCTACGAGCAGTACTTC. Its translation: CASSYTGSSYEQYF.

This chain connects TRBV6-2 or TRBV6-3 to TRBJ2-1, with 8 bases matching TRBD1. The junction had 18 bases not matched to a gene; V was cut back by 5 bases and J by 9 bases. CDR3 length: 17 amino acids. Per germline, CDR1 MNHEY and CDR2 SVGEGT. The CDR3, as DNA: TGTGCCAGCAGTCCCGTTTTGTTCCGGACAGGGTTGACTGAGCAGTTCTTC. Translated, it gives CASSPVLFRTGLTEQFF.

This clonotype has ten or more counts. V usage is TRBV29-1 and J usage is TRBJ2-5, with D unresolved. Trimming removed 8 bases at V and 2 bases at J, with 12 bases between. Germline lookup yields CDR1 SQVTM and CDR2 ANQGSEA. CDR3 length: 12 amino acids. The CDR3 here is CSQSSGQETQYF. The CDR3 DNA is TGCAGCCAAAGTTCGGGTCAAGAGACCCAGTACTTC. Full variable domain (remainder filled in from reference TRBV29-1 and TRBJ2-5): SAVISQKPSRDICQRGTSLTIQCQVDSQVTMMFWYRQQPGQSLTLIATANQGSEATYESGFVIDKFPISRPNLTFSTLTVSNMSPEDSSIYLCSQSSGQETQYFGPGTRLLVL.

This chain links TRBV7-2 with TRBJ2-3; tentatively, D is TRBD2 (5 bases). Per the germline V gene, CDR1 is SGHTA and CDR2 is FQGNSA. The CDR3 extends over 13 amino acids. V was trimmed by 5 bases and J by 6 bases, leaving 12 bases between them. In DNA, the CDR3 is TGTGCCAGCAGCCGGGATAGCGCGGATACGCAGTATTTT. The encoded protein is CASSRDSADTQYF. The full variable domain, with the rest looked up from reference TRBV7-2 and TRBJ2-3, is GAGVSQSPSNKVTEKGKDVELRCDPISGHTALYWYRQSLGQGLEFLIYFQGNSAPDKSGLPSDRFSAERTGGSVSTLTIQRTQQEDSAVYLCASSRDSADTQYFGPGTRLTVL.

The V and J genes are TRBV30 and TRBJ2-5; D unclear. The V end lost 5 bases, the J end lost 5 bases, and 9 bases lay between the germline ends. This CDR3 has 11 residues. Per the germline V gene, CDR1 is GTSNPN and CDR2 is SVGIG (reference sequence). This CDR3 is CAWEYRETQYF. The CDR3 nucleotides are TGTGCCTGGGAATACCGGGAGACCCAGTACTTC.

Many counts were recorded for this clonotype. This rearrangement joins TRBV12-3 or TRBV12-4 to TRBJ1-2; D call uncertain. This CDR3 has 12 residues. Trimming took off 5 bases at V and 2 bases at J, with 6 bases between the two ends. The CDR3 region is CASSLGNYGYTF. CDR3 sequence (DNA): TGTGCCAGCAGTCTCGGGAACTATGGCTACACCTTC.

In this sample, this clonotype turned up a few times. This chain's CDR3 is CASSHQTQPQHF. CDR3 sequence (DNA): TGCGCCAGCAGCCACCAAACTCAGCCCCAGCATTTT. The gene calls are TRBV4-1 and TRBJ1-5; D ambiguous. The CDR3 is 12 amino acids. With 3 bases removed from V and 6 bases from J, the gap between germline ends came to 6 bases. Germline CDR1 is MGHRA and CDR2 is YSYEKL.

The chain uses TRBV28 and TRBJ2-3; D remains unclear. The CDR3 covers 12 residues. Germline loops: CDR1 MDHEN, CDR2 SYDVKM. Trimming cost V 5 bases and J 9 bases, with 12 bases left between them. The DNA for the CDR3 is TGTGCCAGCAGTGGTGGGCCATCCACGCAGTATTTT. Encoded protein: CASSGGPSTQYF.

In this sample, this clonotype turned up a few times. This chain connects TRBV6-6 to TRBJ2-5; D gene uncertain. From germline, CDR1 is MNHNY and CDR2 SVGAGI (reference sequence). The CDR3 is 12 residues long. The V and J ends lost 6 bases and 4 bases respectively, with 9 bases between them. The CDR3 loop reads CASSRPRETQYF. As DNA, the CDR3 is TGTGCCAGCAGCCGACCGCGAGAGACCCAGTACTTC.

This clonotype was found a few times. The chain couples TRBV28 to TRBJ2-7, with D unresolved. This CDR3 spans 11 amino acids. Germline loops: CDR1 MDHEN, CDR2 SYDVKM. The V gene lost 6 bases and the J gene lost 5 bases, with 8 bases spanning the gap. CDR3 sequence reads: CASSRGDEQYF. The CDR3 nucleotides are TGTGCCAGCAGCCGTGGGGACGAGCAGTACTTC.

CDR3 loop: CASSSLTGVKETQYF. The CDR3 nucleotides are TGTGCCAGCAGCTCGTTAACAGGGGTCAAAGAGACCCAGTACTTC. This chain joins TRBV7-9 and TRBJ2-5, with 7 positions matching TRBD1. Germline CDR1 and CDR2: SEHNR and FQNEAQ (reference sequence). The V gene end was trimmed by 4 bases and the J gene end by 3 bases; junction bases not matched to a gene: 8. This CDR3 has 15 amino acids.

This clonotype was counted a few times. This chain connects TRBV29-1 to TRBJ1-1, with D perhaps TRBD1 (6 bases). From germline, CDR1 is SQVTM and CDR2 ANQGSEA. CDR3 length: 12 residues. V lost 7 bases and J lost 5, with 14 bases in between. In DNA, the CDR3 is TGCAGCGCCCGGGGGGGCGGGACTGAAGCTTTCTTT. It encodes CSARGGGTEAFF.

This clonotype was picked up a small number of times. V is TRBV7-2 and J is TRBJ1-5, with 8 bases aligning to TRBD1. CDR3 length equals 13 residues. The ends lost 5 bases at V and 5 bases at J; junction bases unmatched: 2. Germline CDR1 is SGHTA and CDR2 is FQGNSA. CDR3: CASSEDRDQPQHF. The CDR3 DNA reads as TGTGCCAGCAGCGAGGACAGGGATCAGCCCCAGCATTTT.

This clonotype has just a few counts. The chain recombines TRBV5-4 with TRBJ2-7; 9 positions agree with TRBD1. V dropped 0 bases and J dropped 2; count of bases not matched to a gene: 0. CDR3 length: 14 amino acids. Germline lookup yields CDR1 SGHNT and CDR2 YYREEE (reference sequence). This CDR3 reads CASSLGTGAYEQYF. The CDR3 nucleotides are TGTGCCAGCAGCTTGGGGACAGGGGCCTACGAGCAGTACTTC.

This clonotype showed up just a few times. This chain uses TRBV7-6 with TRBJ2-1, with 9 nucleotides matching TRBD2. Trimming took 5 bases from V and 4 from J; bases not matched to a gene: 9. The CDR3 contains 16 residues. Germline assignment: CDR1 SGHVS and CDR2 FNYEAQ. The CDR3, as DNA: TGTGCCAGCAGCCCAAGGACTAGCGAGGGTTACAATGAGCAGTTCTTC. Translation gives CASSPRTSEGYNEQFF.

This rearrangement joins TRBV29-1 to TRBJ2-5; D unresolved. V lost 6 bases and J 3 bases, leaving 8 bases between the germline ends. This CDR3 region has 11 residues. Germline CDR1 reads SQVTM; CDR2 reads ANQGSEA. For the CDR3, the DNA is TGCAGCGTAGCCCTAGAAGAGACCCAGTACTTC. Translation: CSVALEETQYF.

V usage is TRBV2 and J usage is TRBJ1-5; D might be TRBD1 (5 bases). This CDR3 has 14 amino acids. V was trimmed by 5 bases and J by 4 bases, leaving 12 bases between them. The germline V gene encodes CDR1 SNHLY and CDR2 FYNNEI. The CDR3 sequence is CASSSGPWNQPQHF. For the CDR3, the DNA is TGTGCCAGCAGTTCGGGACCGTGGAATCAGCCCCAGCATTTT.

This clonotype was detected only a few times. The rearrangement uses TRBV21-1 and TRBJ2-5. TRBV21-1 represents a pseudogene. This CDR3 region has 14 residues. In DNA form, the CDR3 reads TGTGCCAGCAGCAAAGGTACTTTTCAAGAGACCCAGTACTTC. Its protein is CASSKGTFQETQYF.

Many counts were recorded for this clonotype. The V gene is TRBV18, the J gene TRBJ2-3, with TRBD1 matching 7 bases. The CDR3 has 13 residues. Looked up from germline, CDR1 is KGHSH and CDR2 is LQKENI. V shed 4 bases and J 3 bases; nucleotides not matched to a gene: 1. The CDR3 DNA is TGTGCCAGCTCACAGGGACAGACAGATACGCAGTATTTT. Amino acid sequence: CASSQGQTDTQYF.

The rearrangement joins TRBV10-3 to TRBJ1-2, with TRBD1 as a possible D gene (5 bases). The CDR3 totals 12 residues. From germline, CDR1 is ENHRY and CDR2 SYGVKD. The V and J ends lost 6 bases and 10 bases respectively, with 15 bases between them. The CDR3 spells CAISSGHTYYTF. In DNA form, the CDR3 reads TGTGCCATCAGCTCAGGGCATACTTACTACACCTTC.

This clonotype was seen a handful of times. The chain recombines TRBV18 with TRBJ1-4; 8 positions agree with TRBD1. Germline CDR1 reads KGHSH; CDR2 reads LQKENI. After removal of 2 bases from V and 5 bases from J, the junction contained 7 bases not matched to a gene. The CDR3 runs 16 residues. This CDR3 is CASSPNGQGTNEKLFF. CDR3 DNA: TGTGCCAGCTCACCAAACGGACAGGGAACGAATGAAAAACTGTTTTTT.

The V gene is TRBV3-1, the J gene TRBJ2-3; TRBD2 might be the D (6 bases). The CDR3 has 16 amino acids. V lost 0 bases and J 2 bases, leaving 12 bases between the germline ends. Germline assignment: CDR1 LGHDT and CDR2 YNNKEL (reference sequence). The CDR3 loop is CASSQDLTSLTDTQYF. CDR3 DNA sequence: TGTGCCAGCAGCCAAGATCTAACTAGCCTCACAGATACGCAGTATTTT.

This chain connects TRBV6-2 or TRBV6-3 to TRBJ2-7; TRBD2 matches 14 bases. The V gene end was trimmed by 5 bases and the J gene end by 6 bases; junction bases not matched to a gene: 6. The CDR3 covers 15 residues. Per germline, CDR1 MNHEY and CDR2 SVGEGT. In DNA form, the CDR3 reads TGTGCCAGCAGTCTCACCGGACTAGCGGGAGGCGAGCAGTACTTC. Amino acids: CASSLTGLAGGEQYF.

This clonotype turned up a few times. The chain combines TRBV7-3 with TRBJ1-1; 7 bases line up with TRBD1. CDR1 SGHTA and CDR2 FQGTGA come from the germline V gene. The CDR3 length is 13 residues. V lost 6 bases and J lost 7; bases outside the gene matches: 8. CDR3 sequence reads: CASRTDRVGEAFF. For the CDR3, the DNA is TGTGCCAGCAGAACCGACAGGGTTGGTGAAGCTTTCTTT.

This clonotype was detected a few times. The CDR3 reads CASSRQGGTGEKLFF. The DNA of the CDR3 is TGTGCCAGCTCACGACAGGGTGGCACGGGTGAAAAACTGTTTTTT. The genes are TRBV18 and TRBJ1-4, with TRBD1 identical over 7 bases. V was clipped by 4 bases and J by 7 bases; unmatched bases: 9. CDR1 is KGHSH, CDR2 LQKENI, per germline. The CDR3 contains 15 residues.

CDR3: CASRRQGRVTGELFF. CDR3 in DNA: TGTGCCAGCCGAAGACAGGGGAGGGTCACCGGGGAGCTGTTTTTT. This chain uses TRBV27 with TRBJ2-2; TRBD1 might be the D (8 bases). CDR1 is MNHEY, CDR2 SMNVEV, per germline (reference sequence). Trimming pared 8 bases from V and 4 bases from J, leaving 17 bases between. The CDR3 contains 15 residues.